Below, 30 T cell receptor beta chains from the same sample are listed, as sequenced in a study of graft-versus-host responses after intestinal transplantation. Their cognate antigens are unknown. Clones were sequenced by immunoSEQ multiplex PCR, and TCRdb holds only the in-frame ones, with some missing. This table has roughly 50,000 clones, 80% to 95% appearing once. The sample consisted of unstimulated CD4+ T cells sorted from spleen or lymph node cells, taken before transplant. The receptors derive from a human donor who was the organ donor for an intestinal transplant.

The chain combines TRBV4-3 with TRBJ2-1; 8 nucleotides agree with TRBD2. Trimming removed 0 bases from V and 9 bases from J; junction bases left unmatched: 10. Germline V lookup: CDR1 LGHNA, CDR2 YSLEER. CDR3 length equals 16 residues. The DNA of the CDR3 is TGCGCCAGCAGCCAAGATGTTTCCGGGGGGGGAGGTGAGCAGTTCTTC. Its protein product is CASSQDVSGGGGEQFF.

CDR3 DNA: TGTGCCAGCAGCCAAGGGGGCCAACCCCTCCACTTT. Translated: CASSQGGQPLHF. This chain links TRBV4-2 with TRBJ1-6; maybe TRBD1 (5 bases). The CDR3 extends over 12 amino acids. The germline V gene encodes CDR1 LGHNA and CDR2 YNFKEQ. Trimming took off 1 base at V and 12 bases at J, with 7 bases between the two ends.

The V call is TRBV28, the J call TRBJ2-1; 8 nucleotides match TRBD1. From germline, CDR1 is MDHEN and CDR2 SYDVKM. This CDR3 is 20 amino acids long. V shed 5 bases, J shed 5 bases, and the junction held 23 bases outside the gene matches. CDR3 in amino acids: CASSPIRAIRQGARHNEQFF. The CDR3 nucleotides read TGTGCCAGCAGTCCTATTAGGGCTATTCGTCAGGGGGCGAGACACAATGAGCAGTTCTTC.

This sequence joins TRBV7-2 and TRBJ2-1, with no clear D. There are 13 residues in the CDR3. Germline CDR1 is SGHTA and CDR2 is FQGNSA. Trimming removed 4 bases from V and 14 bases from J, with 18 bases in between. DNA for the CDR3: TGTGCCAGCAGCTCCCAAGGCGACCGTAATGAGTTCTTC. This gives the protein CASSSQGDRNEFF. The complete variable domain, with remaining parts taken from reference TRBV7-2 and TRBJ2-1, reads GAGVSQSPSNKVTEKGKDVELRCDPISGHTALYWYRQSLGQGLEFLIYFQGNSAPDKSGLPSDRFSAERTGGSVSTLTIQRTQQEDSAVYLCASSSQGDRNEFFGPGTRLTVL.

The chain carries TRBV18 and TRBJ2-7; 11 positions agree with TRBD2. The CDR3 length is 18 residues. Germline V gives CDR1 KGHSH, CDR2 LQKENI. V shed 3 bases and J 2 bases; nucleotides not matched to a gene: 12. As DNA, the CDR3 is TGTGCCAGCTCACCGCCTAGCCAAACTAGCGGGAGAGCCTACGAGCAGTACTTC. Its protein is CASSPPSQTSGRAYEQYF.

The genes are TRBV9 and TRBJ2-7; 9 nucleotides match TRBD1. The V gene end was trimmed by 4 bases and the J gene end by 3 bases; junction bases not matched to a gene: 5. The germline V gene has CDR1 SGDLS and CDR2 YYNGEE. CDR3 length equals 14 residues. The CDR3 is CASSPRDRDYEQYF. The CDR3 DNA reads TGTGCCAGCAGCCCCCGGGACAGGGACTACGAGCAGTACTTC.

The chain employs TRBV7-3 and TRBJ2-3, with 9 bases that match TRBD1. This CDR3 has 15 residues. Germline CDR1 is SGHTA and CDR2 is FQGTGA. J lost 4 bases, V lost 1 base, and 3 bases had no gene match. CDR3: CASSLSRQGADTQYF. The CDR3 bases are TGTGCCAGCAGCTTAAGTCGACAGGGGGCAGATACGCAGTATTTT. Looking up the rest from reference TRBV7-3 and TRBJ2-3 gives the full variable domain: GAGVSQTPSNKVTEKGKYVELRCDPISGHTALYWYRQSLGQGPEFLIYFQGTGAADDSGLPNDRFFAVRPEGSVSTLKIQRTERGDSAVYLCASSLSRQGADTQYFGPGTRLTVL.

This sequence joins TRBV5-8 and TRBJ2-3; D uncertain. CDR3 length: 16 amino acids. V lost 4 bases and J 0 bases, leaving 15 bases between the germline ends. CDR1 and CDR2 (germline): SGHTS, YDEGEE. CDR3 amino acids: CASSRVDLLSTDTQYF. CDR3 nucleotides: TGTGCCAGCAGCCGGGTGGACCTACTAAGCACAGATACGCAGTATTTT.

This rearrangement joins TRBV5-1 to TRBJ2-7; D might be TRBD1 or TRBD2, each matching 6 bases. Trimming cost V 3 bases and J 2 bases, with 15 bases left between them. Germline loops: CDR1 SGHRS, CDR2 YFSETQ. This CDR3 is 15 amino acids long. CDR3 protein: CASSSSARGTYEQYF. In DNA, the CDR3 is TGCGCCAGCAGCTCTAGCGCGAGGGGGACCTACGAGCAGTACTTC.

The CDR3 loop reads CASSEGERETQYF. In nucleotides, the CDR3 is TGTGCCAGCAGCGAGGGGGAGAGGGAGACCCAGTACTTC. The chain links TRBV11-3 to TRBJ2-5; tentative D call: TRBD1 (6 bases). V dropped 5 bases and J dropped 5 bases, with 12 bases sitting between them. CDR3 length equals 13 residues. CDR1 is SGHNT and CDR2 is YENEEA in the germline V gene.

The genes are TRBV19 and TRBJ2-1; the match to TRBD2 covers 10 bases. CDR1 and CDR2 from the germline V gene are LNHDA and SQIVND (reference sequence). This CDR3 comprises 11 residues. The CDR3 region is CGTSGYNEQFF. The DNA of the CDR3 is TGTGGGACTAGCGGATACAATGAGCAGTTCTTC.

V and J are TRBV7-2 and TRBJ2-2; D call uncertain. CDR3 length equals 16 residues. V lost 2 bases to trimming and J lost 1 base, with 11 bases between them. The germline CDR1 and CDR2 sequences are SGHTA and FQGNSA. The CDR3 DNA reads TGTGCCAGCAGCTTAATGCGTTTAGAGAACACCGGGGAGCTGTTTTTT. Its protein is CASSLMRLENTGELFF.

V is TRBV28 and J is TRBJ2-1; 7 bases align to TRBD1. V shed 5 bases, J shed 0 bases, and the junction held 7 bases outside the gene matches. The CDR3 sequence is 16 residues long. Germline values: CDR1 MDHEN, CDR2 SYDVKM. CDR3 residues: CASSTRTGSSYNEQFF. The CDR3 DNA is TGTGCCAGCAGTACACGGACAGGTAGCTCCTACAATGAGCAGTTCTTC.

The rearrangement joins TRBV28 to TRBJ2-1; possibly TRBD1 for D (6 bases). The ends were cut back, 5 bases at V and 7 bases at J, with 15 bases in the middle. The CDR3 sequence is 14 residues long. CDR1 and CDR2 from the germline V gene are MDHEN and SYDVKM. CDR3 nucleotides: TGTGCCAGCAGTCGGCTCACCACAGGGAATGAGCAGTTCTTC. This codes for CASSRLTTGNEQFF.

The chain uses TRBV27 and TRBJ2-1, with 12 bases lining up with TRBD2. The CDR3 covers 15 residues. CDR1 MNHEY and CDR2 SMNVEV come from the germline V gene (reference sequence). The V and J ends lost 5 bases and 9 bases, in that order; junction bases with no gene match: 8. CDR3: CASSSTSGGPIEQFF. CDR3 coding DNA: TGTGCCAGCAGTAGTACTAGCGGGGGGCCTATTGAGCAGTTCTTC.

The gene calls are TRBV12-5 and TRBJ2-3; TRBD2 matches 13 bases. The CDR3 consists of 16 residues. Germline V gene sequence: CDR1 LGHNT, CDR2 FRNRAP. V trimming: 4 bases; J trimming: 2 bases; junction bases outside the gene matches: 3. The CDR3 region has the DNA TGTGCTAGTGGTTCCGGGACTAGCGGGATCACAGATACGCAGTATTTT. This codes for CASGSGTSGITDTQYF.

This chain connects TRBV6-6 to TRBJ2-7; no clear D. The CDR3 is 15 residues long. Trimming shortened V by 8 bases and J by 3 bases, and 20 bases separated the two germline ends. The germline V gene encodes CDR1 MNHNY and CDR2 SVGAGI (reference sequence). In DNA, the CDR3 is TGTGCCAGCTTACCCGACCCGACCCGGTACTACGAGCAGTACTTC. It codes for CASLPDPTRYYEQYF.

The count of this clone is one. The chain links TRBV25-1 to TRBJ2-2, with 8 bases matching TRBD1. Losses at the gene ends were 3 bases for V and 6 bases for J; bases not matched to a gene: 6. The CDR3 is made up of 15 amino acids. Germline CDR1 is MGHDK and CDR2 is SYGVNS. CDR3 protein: CASSEEEQGAGELFF. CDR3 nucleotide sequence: TGTGCCAGCAGTGAGGAGGAACAGGGGGCCGGGGAGCTGTTTTTT.

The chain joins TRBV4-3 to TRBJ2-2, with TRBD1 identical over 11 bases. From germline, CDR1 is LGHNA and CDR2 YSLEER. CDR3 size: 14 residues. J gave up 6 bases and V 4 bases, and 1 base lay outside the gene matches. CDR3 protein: CASSRDRGSGELFF. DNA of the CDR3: TGCGCCAGCAGCCGGGACAGGGGGTCCGGGGAGCTGTTTTTT.

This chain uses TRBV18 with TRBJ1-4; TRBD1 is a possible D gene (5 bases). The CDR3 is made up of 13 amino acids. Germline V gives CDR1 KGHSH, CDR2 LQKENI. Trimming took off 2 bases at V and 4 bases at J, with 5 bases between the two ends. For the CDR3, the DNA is TGTGCCAGCTCACCAGGGGGTAATGAAAAACTGTTTTTT. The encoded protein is CASSPGGNEKLFF.

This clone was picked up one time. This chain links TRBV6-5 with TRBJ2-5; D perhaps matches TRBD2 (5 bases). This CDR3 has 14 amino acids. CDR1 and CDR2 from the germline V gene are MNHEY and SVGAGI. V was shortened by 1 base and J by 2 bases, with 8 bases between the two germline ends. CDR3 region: CASSYLGDQETQYF. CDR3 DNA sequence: TGTGCCAGCAGTTACTTGGGAGATCAAGAGACCCAGTACTTC.

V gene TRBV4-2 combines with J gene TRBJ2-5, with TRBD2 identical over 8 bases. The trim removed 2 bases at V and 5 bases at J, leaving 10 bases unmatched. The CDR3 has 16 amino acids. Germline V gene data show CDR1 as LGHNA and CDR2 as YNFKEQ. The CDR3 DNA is TGTGCCAGCAGCCAAACTAGCGGCACCGGGGGGGAGACCCAGTACTTC. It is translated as CASSQTSGTGGETQYF.

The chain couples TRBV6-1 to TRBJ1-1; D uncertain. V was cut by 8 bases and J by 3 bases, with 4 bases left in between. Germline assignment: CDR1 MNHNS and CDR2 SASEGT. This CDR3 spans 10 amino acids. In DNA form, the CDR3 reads TGTGCCAGCGGGGACACTGAAGCTTTCTTT. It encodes CASGDTEAFF.

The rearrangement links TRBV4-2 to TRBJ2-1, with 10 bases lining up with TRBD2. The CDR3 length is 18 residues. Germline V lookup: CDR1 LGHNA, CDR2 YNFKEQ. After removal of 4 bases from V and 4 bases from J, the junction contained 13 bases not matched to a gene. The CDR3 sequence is CASSPVGLAGERYNEQFF. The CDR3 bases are TGTGCCAGCAGCCCCGTAGGTCTAGCGGGAGAAAGGTACAATGAGCAGTTCTTC.

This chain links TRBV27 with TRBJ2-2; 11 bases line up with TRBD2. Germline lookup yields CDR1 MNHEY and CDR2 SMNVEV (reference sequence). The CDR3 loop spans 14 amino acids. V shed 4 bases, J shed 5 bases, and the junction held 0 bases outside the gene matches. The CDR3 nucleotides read TGTGCCAGCAGTTGGACTAGCGGGACCGGGGAGCTGTTTTTT. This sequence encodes CASSWTSGTGELFF.

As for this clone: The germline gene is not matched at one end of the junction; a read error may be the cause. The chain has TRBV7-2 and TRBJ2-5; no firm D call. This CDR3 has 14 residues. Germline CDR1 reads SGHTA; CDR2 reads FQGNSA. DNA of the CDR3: TGTGCCAGCACCTTAGAACCGTACCAAGAGACCCAGTACTTC. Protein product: CASTLEPYQETQYF.

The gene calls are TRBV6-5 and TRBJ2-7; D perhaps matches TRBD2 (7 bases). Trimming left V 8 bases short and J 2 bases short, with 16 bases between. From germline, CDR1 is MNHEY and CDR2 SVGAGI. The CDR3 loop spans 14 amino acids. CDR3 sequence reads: CASAREGGAYEQYF. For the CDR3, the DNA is TGTGCCAGCGCCCGCGAGGGGGGGGCCTACGAGCAGTACTTC.

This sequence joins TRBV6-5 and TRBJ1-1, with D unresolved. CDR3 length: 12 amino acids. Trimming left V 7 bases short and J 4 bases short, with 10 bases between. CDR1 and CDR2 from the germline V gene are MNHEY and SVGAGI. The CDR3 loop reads CASMVGSTEAFF. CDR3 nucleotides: TGTGCCAGCATGGTAGGGAGCACTGAAGCTTTCTTT.

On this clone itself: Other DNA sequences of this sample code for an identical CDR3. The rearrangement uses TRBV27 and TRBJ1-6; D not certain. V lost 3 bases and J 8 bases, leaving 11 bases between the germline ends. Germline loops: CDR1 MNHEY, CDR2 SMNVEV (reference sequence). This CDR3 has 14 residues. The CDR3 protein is CASSFRLGYSPLHF. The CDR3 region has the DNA TGTGCCAGCAGTTTTCGACTGGGATATTCACCCCTCCACTTT.

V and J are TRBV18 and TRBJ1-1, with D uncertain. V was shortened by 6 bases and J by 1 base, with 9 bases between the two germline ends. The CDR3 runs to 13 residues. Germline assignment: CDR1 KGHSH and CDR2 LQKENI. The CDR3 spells CASSRRENTEAFF. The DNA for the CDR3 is TGTGCCAGCTCGCGCCGGGAGAACACTGAAGCTTTCTTT. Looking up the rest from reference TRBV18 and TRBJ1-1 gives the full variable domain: NAGVMQNPRHLVRRRGQEARLRCSPMKGHSHVYWYRQLPEEGLKFMVYLQKENIIDESGMPKERFSAEFPKEGPSILRIQQVVRGDSAAYFCASSRRENTEAFFGQGTRLTVV.